The rows below give T cell receptor beta chains drawn from one sample of a study of CD8+CD57+ T cells in acquired aplastic anemia. TCRdb passed the reads through MiXCR, listing each CDR3 protein once. The sample shows about 64,000 distinct CDR3 sequences, 45% to 70% of them seen only once. The sample taken for sequencing was sorted CD4+, CD8+, or CD8+CD57+ T cells (not recorded which) from PBMCs. Receptors originate from a human donor in good health, serving as a control. Both conserved end residues are part of each CDR3. Each record gives: J gene, D gene, CDR3 length, V gene, clone size, CDR3 DNA, CDR3 protein. D genes are given only for firm matches. Some rows mark clone size as missing; the rest say once, few, many or name a class of expanded clone.

>TRBJ1-6|.|17|TRBV20-1|.
TGCAGTGCCAGTAGTATAGGTGGGAGCTCCTATAATTCACCCCTCCACTTT
CSASSIGGSSYNSPLHF
>TRBJ2-2|TRBD1|16|TRBV24-1|.
TGTGCCACCAGTGATTCAGGACAGGGCGACACCGGGGAGCTGTTTTTT
CATSDSGQGDTGELFF
>TRBJ2-1|TRBD2|15|TRBV30|few
TGTGCCTGGAGCGCAACTAGCGGGAGGGCCGGGGAGCAGTTCTTC
CAWSATSGRAGEQFF
>TRBJ2-1|.|15|TRBV15|once
TGTGCCACCAGCAGAGGGAAGAGACAGGACGATGAGCAGTTCTTC
CATSRGKRQDDEQFF
>TRBJ1-1|TRBD1|15|TRBV7-2|.
TGTGCCAGCAGCTTAGTTACAGGGGGCCTCACTGAAGCTTTCTTT
CASSLVTGGLTEAFF
>TRBJ2-6|.|14|TRBV10-3|medium-sized
TGTGCCATCAGAAGGGATTCTGGGGCCAACGTCCTGACTTTC
CAIRRDSGANVLTF
>TRBJ2-7|.|13|TRBV6-1|many
TGTGCCAGCGGTAGGGGAGGCCCACACGAGCAGTACTTC
CASGRGGPHEQYF
>TRBJ1-2|TRBD1|14|TRBV20-1|.
TGCAGTGCTAGAGAAGACAGGGTCGACTATGGCTACACCTTC
CSAREDRVDYGYTF
>TRBJ1-6|TRBD1|14|TRBV12-3/TRBV12-4|.
TGTGCCAGCAGCGGACAGGTCTATAATTCACCCCTCCACTTT
CASSGQVYNSPLHF
>TRBJ1-1|.|14|TRBV12-3/TRBV12-4|many
TGTGCCAGCAGTCGGACAGCCCAAAACACTGAAGCTTTCTTT
CASSRTAQNTEAFF
>TRBJ1-4|.|15|TRBV10-2|.
TGCGCCAGCAGTGAGTCCCGGGGGGTCAGTGAAAAACTGTTTTTT
CASSESRGVSEKLFF
>TRBJ1-2|.|12|TRBV29-1|once
TGCAGCGTTGACCCCGGGCTCTATGGCTACACCTTC
CSVDPGLYGYTF
>TRBJ2-5|.|16|TRBV7-9|many
TGTGCCAGCAGCTTAGCTTTCGCAGGGAACCAAGAGACCCAGTACTTC
CASSLAFAGNQETQYF
>TRBJ1-1|.|12|TRBV2|few
TGTGCCAGCATAGAGGACCACACTGAAGCTTTCTTT
CASIEDHTEAFF
>TRBJ2-7|TRBD2|14|TRBV5-6|many
TGTGCCAGCAGCTCTAGCGGGAGTACCTACGAGCAGTACTTC
CASSSSGSTYEQYF
>TRBJ1-1|.|15|TRBV19|.
TGTGCCAGTAGTATAAGAGTACTCCAACGCACTGAAGCTTTCTTT
CASSIRVLQRTEAFF
>TRBJ2-7|TRBD2|16|TRBV10-1|once
TGCGCCAGCAGTGAGTCAGGGACTAGCGGGACCTACGAGCAGTACTTC
CASSESGTSGTYEQYF
>TRBJ1-6|.|15|TRBV7-2|.
TGTGCCAGCAGCTTAGGGTCAGGCTATAATTCACCCCTCCACTTT
CASSLGSGYNSPLHF
>TRBJ2-5|TRBD1|17|TRBV3-1|many
TGTGCCAGCAGCCCCCGGACAGGGGGCGTAATCAAAGAGACCCAGTACTTC
CASSPRTGGVIKETQYF
>TRBJ1-3|.|18|TRBV29-1|.
TGCAGCTTGGTTGGCCTGGCCTACGTGTGGACTGGCGGAAACACCATATATTTT
CSLVGLAYVWTGGNTIYF
>TRBJ2-3|TRBD2|15|TRBV11-2|.
TGTGCCAGCAGCTTGAAGCGGGGGCGCACAGATACGCAGTATTTT
CASSLKRGRTDTQYF
>TRBJ1-2|TRBD1|13|TRBV19|many
TGTGCCACTGAGGACAGGGAAAAGAATGGCTACACCTTC
CATEDREKNGYTF
>TRBJ2-7|.|14|TRBV30|many
TGTGCCTGGAGTGTAGGCCAGGAATACTACGAGCAGTACTTC
CAWSVGQEYYEQYF
>TRBJ2-3|TRBD2|13|TRBV15|.
TGTGCCACCGCGGGGGGCGCCCGAAAGTACCAGTATTTT
CATAGGARKYQYF
>TRBJ1-2|.|15|TRBV19|.
TGTGCCAGTAGTATAGACCCGGCGGAGATCTATGGCTACACCTTC
CASSIDPAEIYGYTF
>TRBJ2-7|TRBD2|15|TRBV10-3|.
TGTGCCATCAGGGGACTAGCGGGAAATGAATACGAGCAGTACTTC
CAIRGLAGNEYEQYF
>TRBJ2-7|.|14|TRBV14|.
TGTGCCAGCGCCCAAGCCCGCAGGGACTACGAGCAGTACTTC
CASAQARRDYEQYF
>TRBJ2-3|.|16|TRBV9|few
TGTGCCAGCAGCTTGACCGGGACGGAGAGCACAGATACGCAGTATTTT
CASSLTGTESTDTQYF
>TRBJ1-5|.|15|TRBV24-1|.
TGTGCCAGGGGGGGGGGGGGGGGGGGGGGGGGGGGGGGGGATTTT
CARGGGGGGGGGGDF
>TRBJ2-7|.|15|TRBV7-7|.
TGCGCCAGCAGCCAAGATTCGCGGGAATACTACGAGCAGTACTTC
CASSQDSREYYEQYF
>TRBJ2-2|.|19|TRBV9|many
TGTGCCAGCAGCGTAGTGTGTTGGGGGAGAAACCCGAACACCGGGGAGCTGTTTTTT
CASSVVCWGRNPNTGELFF
>TRBJ2-3|TRBD1|15|TRBV14|.
TGTGCCAGCAGCCAACCGACAGGGTACACAGATACGCAGTATTTT
CASSQPTGYTDTQYF
>TRBJ2-6|.|16|TRBV5-1|many
TGCGCCAGCAAAGGTGACAGATTCTCTGGGGCCAACGTCCTGACTTTC
CASKGDRFSGANVLTF
>TRBJ2-1|TRBD2|16|TRBV7-3|.
TGTGCCAGCAGCCCTATGACTAGCGTGGGGTTCAATGAGCAGTTCTTC
CASSPMTSVGFNEQFF
>TRBJ2-7|TRBD1|11|TRBV20-1|once
TGCAGTGGACAGGGGGCATACGAGCAGTACTTC
CSGQGAYEQYF